These 5 T cell receptor beta chains came from one sample sequenced in a study of T cell responses to AZD1222 COVID-19 vaccine. Generated by immunoSEQ multiplex PCR, the TCRdb table keeps only in-frame clones and is missing some. The repertoire holds 120,000 or so clones, approximately 92% seen once, with under 4% in the top ten. The sequencing here drew on peripheral blood, taken on day 0 of AZD1222 vaccination. These receptors all stem from an adult in good health.

The rearrangement joins TRBV30 to TRBJ1-2; D uncertain. The CDR3 totals 13 residues. Germline assignment: CDR1 GTSNPN and CDR2 SVGIG (reference sequence). V shed 0 bases and J shed 0 bases, with 5 bases lying between them. In DNA, the CDR3 is TGTGCCTGGAGTGTACACCCTAACTATGGCTACACCTTC. Amino acids: CAWSVHPNYGYTF.

The chain is built from TRBV3-1 (or the pseudogene TRBV3-2) and TRBJ2-2; the D is unclear. Germline V gene sequence: CDR1 LGHDT, CDR2 YNNKEL (reference sequence). V was cut by 2 bases and J by 6 bases, with 7 bases left in between. The CDR3 extends over 13 amino acids. The CDR3 loop is CASSQRGAGELFF. Written as DNA, the CDR3 is TGTGCCAGCAGCCAAAGAGGCGCCGGGGAGCTGTTTTTT.

This chain links TRBV11-1 with TRBJ2-1, with D hard to call. In germline, CDR1 is SGHAT, CDR2 FQDESV (reference sequence). This CDR3 spans 16 amino acids. V lost 5 bases and J 3 bases, leaving 17 bases between the germline ends. This chain's CDR3 is CASSARRGRSYNEQFF. CDR3 bases: TGTGCCAGCAGCGCCCGCCGCGGCAGAAGCTACAATGAGCAGTTCTTC.

The chain links TRBV5-1 to TRBJ1-6; 10 positions agree with TRBD1. The V segment lost 4 bases and the J segment 5 bases; nucleotides outside the gene matches: 3. The germline CDR1 and CDR2 sequences are SGHRS and YFSETQ. The CDR3 consists of 15 residues. The DNA of the CDR3 is TGCGCCAGCAGCGCGACAGGGGGCGATAATTCACCCCTCCACTTT. This codes for CASSATGGDNSPLHF.

The chain combines TRBV5-1 with TRBJ2-2, with D perhaps matching TRBD1 (6 bases). With 3 bases removed from V and 4 bases from J, the gap between germline ends came to 13 bases. The CDR3 runs to 15 residues. Germline assignment: CDR1 SGHRS and CDR2 YFSETQ. The DNA of the CDR3 is TGCGCCAGCAGCTGGGTGGCAGGGGTCACCGGGGAGCTGTTTTTT. It yields the protein CASSWVAGVTGELFF.